Listed here is a single TCR beta chain. Its antigen is not identified. Trimming cost V 2 bases and J 2 bases; bases outside gene matches: 2. CDR1 is SGHRS and CDR2 is YFSETQ in the germline V gene. This CDR3 comprises 14 residues. The data are from a study of tissue T cells after allogeneic stem cell transplantation. General study results and limits: Tissue-detected TCR repertoire was only partly captured by blood and spleen T cells.

Sequenced by immunoSEQ multiplex PCR; TCRdb stores in-frame clones only, minus some. This table holds 6,000 to 9,500 clones, 78% found once. The V call is TRBV5-1, the J call TRBJ2-7; 9 nucleotides line up with TRBD1. The clonotype was recovered from a male patient at least 60 years old with steroid-refractory graft-versus-host disease after an allogeneic stem cell transplant. Some of the T cells might come from the graft donor. Source: skin, taken at autopsy. CDR3 amino acids: CASSLGTGPYEQYF. The CDR3 DNA follows: TGCGCCAGCAGCTTAGGGACAGGGCCCTACGAGCAGTACTTC.